This TCR beta chain was retrieved from a study of T cell responses to AZD1222 COVID-19 vaccine. Study findings and constraints: Reportedly, close to half of spike-specific TCRs are directed against unmutated variant regions. Baseline seropositivity occurred in only a handful of AZD1222 recipients.

The table lists this clone with a count of one. The antigen is unknown. There are 13 residues in the CDR3. Germline CDR1 reads GTSNPN; CDR2 reads SVGIG (reference sequence). V was clipped by 3 bases and J by 4 bases; unmatched bases: 4. Libraries were prepared by immunoSEQ multiplex PCR; TCRdb keeps only in-frame clonotypes and omits some of them. The sample records fewer than 150,000 clones, 70% to 90% being singletons. The material sequenced was peripheral blood, taken on day 0 of AZD1222 vaccination. The clonotype comes from an adult in good health. This rearrangement joins TRBV30 to TRBJ2-3; 7 positions match TRBD1. CDR3 amino acids: CAWRKTGSDTQYF. The CDR3 region has the DNA TGTGCCTGGAGAAAGACAGGGTCAGATACGCAGTATTTT.